The 31 T cell receptor beta chains below come from one sample, sequenced in a study of cytomegalovirus exposure and HLA in healthy donors (dated by TCRdb to the late 2010s). Library prep was done by the immunoSEQ multiplex PCR assay. TCRdb took this table from immuneACCESS and kept in-frame rearrangements with V and J called. Such tables lack part of the clones; where checked against another copy, unresolved V genes explain under half of the gap, and the rest is unexplained. The table for this sample lists about 220,000 clones; around nine tenths of them were counted only once. The ten largest clones capture about 1% of the sample. The sample consisted of PBMCs. The receptors stem from a woman aged 18-35 years in good health and CMV-seronegative.

The chain combines TRBV19 with TRBJ2-2, with TRBD2 identical over 7 bases. The CDR3 has 15 amino acids. The V and J ends lost 3 bases and 6 bases, in that order; junction bases with no gene match: 7. Germline CDR1 is LNHDA and CDR2 is SQIVND (reference sequence). CDR3 amino acids: CASSILGGKSGELFF. The CDR3 DNA reads TGTGCCAGTAGTATTTTGGGAGGGAAATCCGGGGAGCTGTTTTTT. The whole variable domain, filled in from reference TRBV19 and TRBJ2-2, reads DGGITQSPKYLFRKEGQNVTLSCEQNLNHDAMYWYRQDPGQGLRLIYYSQIVNDFQKGDIAEGYSVSREKKESFPLTVTSAQKNPTAFYLCASSILGGKSGELFFGEGSRLTVL.

In DNA form, the CDR3 reads TGTGCCAGCAGCTTAAACCCAGGGAGGATTGTGGACACTGAAGCTTTCTTT. The encoded protein is CASSLNPGRIVDTEAFF. This chain uses TRBV7-9 with TRBJ1-1; the D gene is possibly TRBD1 (5 bases). Germline values: CDR1 SEHNR, CDR2 FQNEAQ (reference sequence). The CDR3 is 17 amino acids. V dropped 2 bases and J dropped 3 bases, with 19 bases sitting between them.

A few counts support this clone. The chain has TRBV10-1 and TRBJ2-7; 7 bases are a match to TRBD2. V lost 3 bases, J lost 3 bases, and 14 bases stayed unmatched. Looked up from germline, CDR1 is WNHNN and CDR2 is SYGVQD (reference sequence). The CDR3 loop spans 17 amino acids. The CDR3 nucleotides read TGCGCCAGCAGTGATGAGAGGGAGGGGACTGCAAGCTACGAGCAGTACTTC. It encodes CASSDEREGTASYEQYF.

This clone was recorded only once. The chain is built from TRBV7-8 and TRBJ2-7, with D possibly matching TRBD2 (7 bases). The CDR3 has 16 residues. CDR1 is SGHVS, CDR2 FQNEAQ, per germline. V was clipped by 5 bases and J by 0 bases, with 17 bases between them. CDR3 sequence reads: CASSSPLADSSYEQYF. CDR3 DNA: TGTGCCAGCAGCAGCCCCCTAGCGGACAGCTCCTACGAGCAGTACTTC. The complete variable domain, with remaining parts taken from reference TRBV7-8 and TRBJ2-7, reads GAGVSQSPRYKVAKRGQDVALRCDPISGHVSLFWYQQALGQGPEFLTYFQNEAQLDKSGLPSDRFFAERPEGSVSTLKIQRTQQEDSAVYLCASSSPLADSSYEQYFGPGTRLTVT.

The chain combines TRBV28 with TRBJ1-2; D call uncertain. With 3 bases removed from V and 4 bases from J, the gap between germline ends came to 6 bases. The CDR3 runs 12 residues. Looked up from germline, CDR1 is MDHEN and CDR2 is SYDVKM. The CDR3 here is CASSLGVYGYTF. The CDR3 DNA is TGTGCCAGCAGTTTGGGAGTCTATGGCTACACCTTC.

This clone has a single count. This chain connects TRBV6-6 to TRBJ2-1; D remains unclear. This CDR3 has 12 residues. Trimming took 0 bases from V and 8 from J, leaving 5 bases between them. Germline values: CDR1 MNHNY, CDR2 SVGAGI (reference sequence). Here the CDR3 reads CASSYSRDEQFF. The DNA for the CDR3 is TGTGCCAGCAGTTACTCCCGGGATGAGCAGTTCTTC.

The chain couples TRBV29-1 to TRBJ2-2; D ambiguous. Germline CDR1 reads SQVTM; CDR2 reads ANQGSEA. The length of the CDR3 is 13 residues. V was cut by 3 bases and J by 7 bases, with 12 bases left in between. CDR3 coding DNA: TGCAGCGTTGAGGAAAAGACAAGCGGGGAGCTGTTTTTT. This gives the protein CSVEEKTSGELFF.

This chain connects TRBV5-1 to TRBJ2-7, with 8 nucleotides matching TRBD1. This CDR3 comprises 14 residues. CDR1 is SGHRS and CDR2 is YFSETQ in the germline V gene. The V segment lost 4 bases and the J segment 2 bases; nucleotides outside the gene matches: 5. This chain's CDR3 is CASSRGQGTYEQYF. CDR3 sequence (DNA): TGCGCCAGCAGCCGCGGACAGGGAACCTACGAGCAGTACTTC.

The V and J genes are TRBV7-9 and TRBJ2-7; 12 bases line up with TRBD2. CDR1 and CDR2 (germline): SEHNR, FQNEAQ (reference sequence). The CDR3 length is 14 residues. V gave up 0 bases and J gave up 10 bases; unmatched junction bases: 4. DNA of the CDR3: TGTGCCAGCAGCTTAGCCGGACTAGCGGGGAGACAGTACTTC. This sequence encodes CASSLAGLAGRQYF.

This rearrangement joins TRBV6-1 to TRBJ2-5; 7 positions agree with TRBD1. The germline CDR1 and CDR2 sequences are MNHNS and SASEGT. This CDR3 spans 13 amino acids. Losses at the gene ends were 4 bases for V and 5 bases for J; bases not matched to a gene: 4. The CDR3 DNA follows: TGTGCCAGCAGTGCAGGGGGTGGGGAGACCCAGTACTTC. Protein product: CASSAGGGETQYF.

This rearrangement joins TRBV4-1 to TRBJ1-5, with D possibly being TRBD1 (5 bases). The germline V gene has CDR1 MGHRA and CDR2 YSYEKL. Trimming stripped 1 base from V and 0 bases from J, with 13 bases between. This CDR3 spans 17 amino acids. Written as DNA, the CDR3 is TGCGCCAGCAGCCAAGCGGCAGGGCCTTATAGCAATCAGCCCCAGCATTTT. Residues: CASSQAAGPYSNQPQHF.

In this sample, this clone turned up a few times. The chain is built from TRBV2 and TRBJ1-5; D ambiguous. The germline CDR1 and CDR2 sequences are SNHLY and FYNNEI. V lost 7 bases to trimming and J lost 3 bases, with 16 bases between them. The CDR3 is 15 amino acids. The CDR3: CASNRSPRVNQPQHF. The CDR3, as DNA: TGTGCCAGCAATCGGAGCCCGCGGGTCAATCAGCCCCAGCATTTT.

The chain is built from TRBV19 and TRBJ2-3; TRBD2 agrees at 7 bases. With V trimmed by 5 bases and J by 2 bases, 7 bases remained unmatched. The CDR3 is 15 amino acids. Germline CDR1 is LNHDA and CDR2 is SQIVND (reference sequence). In DNA, the CDR3 is TGTGCCAGTAGTTCGCAGGGAGGGGACACAGATACGCAGTATTTT. Translation: CASSSQGGDTDTQYF.

The chain carries TRBV5-4 and TRBJ2-7; 11 nucleotides agree with TRBD2. Germline values: CDR1 SGHNT, CDR2 YYREEE (reference sequence). The CDR3 runs to 14 residues. The J segment lost 6 bases and the V segment lost 4 bases, leaving 6 bases of the junction unmatched. This chain's CDR3 is CASSSSGRASEQYF. In DNA, the CDR3 is TGTGCCAGCAGCAGTAGCGGGAGGGCCTCCGAGCAGTACTTC.

This chain connects TRBV9 to TRBJ2-1; no clear D gene. The CDR3 has 14 amino acids. Deletions cut 1 base from V and 5 bases from J, with 10 bases between. The germline V gene has CDR1 SGDLS and CDR2 YYNGEE. CDR3 loop: CASSVRSIDNEQFF. Written as DNA, the CDR3 is TGTGCCAGCAGCGTACGTAGTATAGACAATGAGCAGTTCTTC.

This chain uses TRBV5-1 with TRBJ1-1; D unresolved. V was clipped by 5 bases and J by 5 bases, with 22 bases between them. The germline gives CDR1 SGHRS, CDR2 YFSETQ. The CDR3 spans 16 residues. The chain's CDR3 is CASRDSFLNGETEAFF. The CDR3 DNA is TGCGCCAGCAGGGACTCCTTCCTGAATGGAGAAACTGAAGCTTTCTTT.

This chain links TRBV2 with TRBJ1-5; D gene unclear. Germline V gene lookup returns CDR1 SNHLY and CDR2 FYNNEI. Trimming left V 5 bases short and J 9 bases short, with 8 bases between. CDR3 length: 11 residues. CDR3 nucleotide sequence: TGTGCCAGCAGTTCCGGGTGGCCCCAGCATTTT. This gives the protein CASSSGWPQHF.

V usage is TRBV5-1 and J usage is TRBJ1-1, with 8 bases lining up with TRBD1. CDR1 and CDR2 from the germline V gene are SGHRS and YFSETQ. The CDR3 runs to 15 residues. The trim removed 3 bases at V and 2 bases at J, leaving 6 bases unmatched. The CDR3 DNA follows: TGCGCCAGCAGCTACGGACAGGGCAAAAACACTGAAGCTTTCTTT. Protein: CASSYGQGKNTEAFF.

This clone was seen once. The chain couples TRBV4-1 to TRBJ2-1; 10 bases fit TRBD2. After removal of 6 bases from V and 1 base from J, the junction contained 15 bases not matched to a gene. CDR1 and CDR2 from the germline V gene are MGHRA and YSYEKL. The CDR3 has 19 residues. The CDR3 here is CASSHKVLAGVVSYNEQFF. In nucleotides, the CDR3 is TGCGCCAGCAGTCACAAGGTCCTAGCGGGAGTTGTGTCCTACAATGAGCAGTTCTTC.

The rearrangement joins TRBV7-9 to TRBJ2-1; D is possibly TRBD2 (6 bases). Germline V gene data show CDR1 as SEHNR and CDR2 as FQNEAQ (reference sequence). The ends were cut back, 1 base at V and 0 bases at J, with 16 bases in the middle. This CDR3 contains 18 residues. CDR3 in amino acids: CASSLVHSGGASYNEQFF. CDR3 sequence (DNA): TGTGCCAGCAGCTTAGTTCACTCGGGCGGGGCCTCCTACAATGAGCAGTTCTTC.

The CDR3 nucleotides are TGTGCCAGTACCCCCCCGGACAGGGGGCCTTATGGCTACACCTTC. This translates into CASTPPDRGPYGYTF. The genes are TRBV19 and TRBJ1-2; 11 bases fit TRBD1. Germline CDR1 LNHDA, CDR2 SQIVND (reference sequence). Losses at the gene ends were 7 bases for V and 5 bases for J; bases not matched to a gene: 9. The CDR3 sequence is 15 residues long. Drawing the rest from reference TRBV19 and TRBJ1-2, the complete variable domain is DGGITQSPKYLFRKEGQNVTLSCEQNLNHDAMYWYRQDPGQGLRLIYYSQIVNDFQKGDIAEGYSVSREKKESFPLTVTSAQKNPTAFYLCASTPPDRGPYGYTFGSGTRLTVV.

The chain recombines TRBV28 with TRBJ2-7; no definite D call. Trimming cost V 5 bases and J 0 bases, with 17 bases left between them. CDR3 size: 16 residues. Per the germline V gene, CDR1 is MDHEN and CDR2 is SYDVKM. The CDR3 sequence is CASSEPSTPSSYEQYF. CDR3 sequence (DNA): TGTGCCAGCAGTGAGCCTAGTACCCCAAGCTCCTACGAGCAGTACTTC.

V is TRBV15 and J is TRBJ2-1; 8 bases are a match to TRBD2. CDR1 is LNHNV, CDR2 YYDKDF, per germline (reference sequence). V trimming: 0 bases; J trimming: 15 bases; junction bases outside the gene matches: 7. The CDR3 spans 13 residues. The CDR3 loop reads CATSRDQGLDMFF. The CDR3 coding sequence is TGTGCCACCAGCAGAGATCAGGGACTAGATATGTTCTTC.

The CDR3 reads CASSRTRVSYEQYF. CDR3 bases: TGTGCCAGCAGCCGGACAAGAGTCTCCTACGAGCAGTACTTC. This chain joins TRBV7-2 and TRBJ2-7; perhaps TRBD1 as D (5 bases). Trimming removed 5 bases from V and 0 bases from J, with 11 bases in between. Germline V gives CDR1 SGHTA, CDR2 FQGNSA. The CDR3 extends over 14 amino acids.

V is TRBV11-2 and J is TRBJ1-3; no clear D. V was pared by 4 bases and J by 3 bases, with 13 bases between. CDR1 is SGHAT, CDR2 FQNNGV, per germline. CDR3 length equals 15 residues. DNA of the CDR3: TGTGCCAGCAGCTCCCCCGGCCGGGTTGGAAACACCATATATTTT. Encoded protein: CASSSPGRVGNTIYF. Based on the CDR3 plus reference TRBV11-2 and TRBJ1-3, the full variable domain is EAGVAQSPRYKIIEKRQSVAFWCNPISGHATLYWYQQILGQGPKLLIQFQNNGVVDDSQLPKDRFSAERLKGVDSTLKIQPAKLEDSAVYLCASSSPGRVGNTIYFGEGSWLTVV.

V usage is TRBV11-2 and J usage is TRBJ2-2; D perhaps matches TRBD2 (6 bases). Trimming shortened V by 1 base and J by 11 bases, and 14 bases separated the two germline ends. CDR3 size: 14 residues. The V gene's germline CDR1 is SGHAT and CDR2 FQNNGV. Here the CDR3 reads CASSLVAQTSELFF. Written as DNA, the CDR3 is TGTGCCAGCAGCTTAGTGGCTCAGACTAGTGAGCTGTTTTTT.

The chain employs TRBV6-1 and TRBJ2-7, with 9 bases aligning to TRBD1. The V and J ends lost 5 bases and 4 bases, in that order; junction bases with no gene match: 6. The CDR3 spans 14 residues. The germline V gene has CDR1 MNHNS and CDR2 SASEGT. The CDR3: CASSTGGITYEQYF. CDR3 in DNA: TGTGCCAGCAGTACAGGGGGCATCACGTACGAGCAGTACTTC.

The chain combines TRBV4-2 with TRBJ1-5, with D perhaps TRBD1 (6 bases). The CDR3 has 16 residues. Trimming left V 3 bases short and J 2 bases short, with 14 bases between. Germline V gives CDR1 LGHNA, CDR2 YNFKEQ. CDR3 residues: CASSQRDTWGNQPQHF. In DNA, the CDR3 is TGTGCCAGCAGCCAGAGGGACACCTGGGGCAATCAGCCCCAGCATTTT.

The chain employs TRBV11-2 and TRBJ1-2; weak D call: TRBD1 (5 bases). V was clipped by 2 bases and J by 7 bases, with 14 bases between them. The CDR3 is 14 residues long. Looked up from germline, CDR1 is SGHAT and CDR2 is FQNNGV. The CDR3 nucleotides are TGTGCCAGCAGCTTACGTGGCGGCGGGGGTGGCTACACCTTC. Protein sequence: CASSLRGGGGGYTF.

This clone was recorded a few times. V gene TRBV6-6 combines with J gene TRBJ1-2; D is unresolved. CDR1 MNHNY and CDR2 SVGAGI come from the germline V gene (reference sequence). Trimming removed 6 bases from V and 6 bases from J, with 11 bases in between. This CDR3 has 12 amino acids. DNA for the CDR3: TGTGCCAGCAGCAAGACTGTACATGGCTACACCTTC. Its translation is CASSKTVHGYTF.

This CDR3 reads CASSPDRGRNTEAFF. CDR3 bases: TGTGCCAGCAGCCCCGACAGGGGAAGGAACACTGAAGCTTTCTTT. This chain connects TRBV14 to TRBJ1-1; 8 bases agree with TRBD1. V was pared by 4 bases and J by 1 base, with 5 bases of the junction left unmatched. This CDR3 has 15 amino acids. Germline V gene sequence: CDR1 SGHDN, CDR2 FVKESK. Full variable domain (missing parts from reference TRBV14 and TRBJ1-1): EAGVTQFPSHSVIEKGQTVTLRCDPISGHDNLYWYRRVMGKEIKFLLHFVKESKQDESGMPNNRFLAERTGGTYSTLKVQPAELEDSGVYFCASSPDRGRNTEAFFGQGTRLTVV.